This T cell receptor beta chain was retrieved from a study of CD8 T cells in ankylosing spondylitis. Study results and limitations: What seemed typical of ankylosing spondylitis blood was a TCR beta motif built from about 8 highly homologous variants.

MiXCR, applied by TCRdb to the 5' RACE reads, yields one record per CDR3 protein. The table shows 670,000 or so distinct CDR3 sequences, with 15% to 20% occurring only once. This CDR3 region has 15 residues. Germline V CDR1 and CDR2: SGHKS, YYEKEE (reference sequence). V was trimmed by 4 bases and J by 2 bases, leaving 16 bases between them. As to this clonotype: Its antigen is not identified.

Material for sequencing was blood, either unsorted or a sorted T cell fraction (not recorded which). The clonotype was recovered from a male donor with ankylosing spondylitis. This chain connects TRBV5-5 to TRBJ2-7, with D maybe TRBD2 (6 bases). For the CDR3, the DNA is TGTGCCAGCAGCACCCTGGGAGGCACCGCCTACGAGCAGTACTTC. This translates into CASSTLGGTAYEQYF. The whole variable domain, remainder taken from reference TRBV5-5 and TRBJ2-7, is DAGVTQSPTHLIKTRGQQVTLRCSPISGHKSVSWYQQVLGQGPQFIFQYYEKEERGRGNFPDRFSARQFPNYSSELNVNALLLGDSALYLCASSTLGGTAYEQYFGPGTRLTVT.